This is a list of T cell receptor beta chains from one sample in a study of blood T cell repertoires in COVID-19. Assay used: immunoSEQ multiplex PCR; TCRdb lists only in-frame clones, some missing. The data hold about 100,000 clones, with approximately 86% observed a single time. Input material: peripheral blood. The receptors stem from a man older than 75 with acute or convalescent COVID-19. Each CDR3 is given with its conserved first and last residue. A D gene is named only where the DNA matches it firmly. A row's size may be missing; if present it is once, few, many or a size class.

>TRBV18|.|TRBJ1-2|.
TGTGCCAGCTCACCCTCCAGGCTGGAGGCCCTGAAGGGCTATGGCTACACCTTC
CASSPSRLEALKGYGYTF
>TRBV7-8|.|TRBJ1-6|.
TGTGCCAGCAGCTTACAAACCCGAGGCAATTCACCCCTCCACTTT
CASSLQTRGNSPLHF
>TRBV27|.|TRBJ1-2|once
TGTGCCAGCAGTCTATCACAGGGATTCTATGGCTACACCTTC
CASSLSQGFYGYTF
>TRBV28|.|TRBJ2-2|once
TGTGCCAGCAGTTTGGAGGGCGGGGAGCTGTTTTTT
CASSLEGGELFF
>TRBV11-2|TRBD2|TRBJ2-1|.
TGTGCCAGCAGCCTTAGACTAGCGGGAGGGAATCAGCAGTTCTTC
CASSLRLAGGNQQFF
>TRBV10-3|TRBD1|TRBJ1-5|.
TGTGCCACCCGGGACAGGGAGGATCAGCCCCAGCATTTT
CATRDREDQPQHF
>TRBV28|TRBD2|TRBJ2-2|.
TGTGCCAGCAGCCCCGGGACTAGCGGGTTTAACGGGGAGCTGTTTTTT
CASSPGTSGFNGELFF
>TRBV6-5|.|TRBJ1-6|few
TGTGCCAGCAGGGTACTCGGGTCACCCCTCCACTTT
CASRVLGSPLHF
>TRBV10-3|TRBD1|TRBJ2-3|.
TGTGCCACCACAGGGGAAGGGACAGATACGCAGTATTTT
CATTGEGTDTQYF
>TRBV5-6|.|TRBJ2-4|.
TGTGCCAGCAGCTTGGGGGGCAGCAAAAACATTCAGTACTTC
CASSLGGSKNIQYF
>TRBV5-5|.|TRBJ1-2|.
TGTGCCAGCAGCTGGGGGGGCTATGGCTACACCTTC
CASSWGGYGYTF
>TRBV19|TRBD1|TRBJ1-1|.
TGTGCCAGTAGTAACCCGGGGGCAGGGGGCACTGAAGCTTTCTTT
CASSNPGAGGTEAFF
>TRBV3-1/TRBV3-2|.|TRBJ2-5|few
TGTGCCAGCAGCCAAGACGACAGGTGGGGGAAAGAGACCCAGTACTTC
CASSQDDRWGKETQYF
>TRBV5-4|.|TRBJ2-1|.
TGTGCCAGCAGCCATCGCGGGGTAGGGGCGGATTACAATGAGCAGTTCTTC
CASSHRGVGADYNEQFF
>TRBV24-1|.|TRBJ2-3|few
TGTGCCACCAGTGATACCGGGGGCACAGATACGCAGTATTTT
CATSDTGGTDTQYF
>TRBV2|TRBD1|TRBJ1-1|.
TGTGCCAGCAGTACAGGGGGCAGGGACACTGAAGCTTTCTTT
CASSTGGRDTEAFF
>TRBV23-1|TRBD1|TRBJ2-4|.
TGCGCCAGCAGCCACTCAGGGGGTGCGAGCAAAAACATTCAGTACTTC
CASSHSGGASKNIQYF
>TRBV29-1|.|TRBJ1-1|.
TGCAGCGTTGGGGGAATAGCGGGAGGGGTCACTGAAGCTTTCTTT
CSVGGIAGGVTEAFF
>TRBV27|TRBD2|TRBJ2-7|.
TGTGCCAGCAGTCCCTCCCTGAGCGTAGCGGGGGATTTCTACGAGCAGTACTTC
CASSPSLSVAGDFYEQYF
>TRBV6-5|.|TRBJ2-2|.
TGTGCTTCGTGGAGGAACACCGGGGAGCTGTTTTTT
CASWRNTGELFF
>TRBV2|.|TRBJ1-5|.
TGTGCCAGCAGTGGGACACTAAATAGCAATCAGCCCCAGCATTTT
CASSGTLNSNQPQHF
>TRBV7-3|TRBD2|TRBJ2-1|.
TGTGCCAGCAGCTTAAATAGCGGGAGTTTCAATGAGCAGTTCTTC
CASSLNSGSFNEQFF
>TRBV9|.|TRBJ2-1|.
TGTGCCAGCAGCAAAGGGGGGGAAGGTGAGCAGTTCTTC
CASSKGGEGEQFF
>TRBV4-2|.|TRBJ2-3|.
TGTGCCAGCAGCCAAGAAGGGCTAGCTACAGATACGCAGTATTTT
CASSQEGLATDTQYF
>TRBV23-1|.|TRBJ1-5|.
TGCGCCAGCAGTCAAGGTACCCCCCAGGAAAATCAGCCCCAGCATTTT
CASSQGTPQENQPQHF
>TRBV27|TRBD2|TRBJ2-2|.
TGTGCCAGCAGTCGAGGACTAGCGGGAGGAGGAACCGGGGAGCTGTTTTTT
CASSRGLAGGGTGELFF
>TRBV12-5|.|TRBJ2-2|.
TGTGCTAGTTACTGGTCCGGGGAGCTGTTTTTT
CASYWSGELFF
>TRBV2|.|TRBJ2-3|.
TGTGCCAGCAGTGATAGGCGACTGCCCGTGAATTTT
CASSDRRLPVNF
>TRBV3-1/TRBV3-2|.|TRBJ1-2|.
TGTGCCAGCAGCCAAGATCCGGGGGGCGATGGCTACACCTTC
CASSQDPGGDGYTF
>TRBV28|TRBD1|TRBJ1-6|.
TGTGCCAGCACACACAGGGTTGGCAGGGGGTCCTATAATTCACCCCTCCACTTT
CASTHRVGRGSYNSPLHF
>TRBV9|.|TRBJ1-2|.
TGTGCCAGCAGCCTAGGTGGCGGGGGCCGGAGTGGCTACACCTTC
CASSLGGGGRSGYTF
>TRBV30|.|TRBJ2-7|.
TGTGCCTGGAACCGGGACACCGGATCCTACGAGCAGTACTTC
CAWNRDTGSYEQYF
>TRBV18|TRBD2|TRBJ2-5|once
TGTGCCAGCTCAATTCTAGCGGGAGAACAAGAGACCCAGTACTTC
CASSILAGEQETQYF
>TRBV3-1/TRBV3-2|TRBD2|TRBJ2-4|.
TGTGCCAGCAGCCAATCTAGCGGGAGACCCGGGCAGTACTTC
CASSQSSGRPGQYF
>TRBV9|.|TRBJ2-3|.
TGTGCCAGCAGCGTAACGACAGACCGCACAGATACGCAGTATTTT
CASSVTTDRTDTQYF
>TRBV19|TRBD1|TRBJ1-2|.
TGTGCCAGTAGAGGACAGGGCGTTAACTATGGCTACACCTTC
CASRGQGVNYGYTF
>TRBV2|.|TRBJ1-5|.
TGTGCCAGCAGTGAAGCCTCGGGGTCCCAGCCCCAGCATTTT
CASSEASGSQPQHF
>TRBV15|TRBD1|TRBJ2-6|.
TGTGCCACCAGCGGACAGGGGGCTGGGGCCAACGTCCTGACTTTC
CATSGQGAGANVLTF
>TRBV29-1|.|TRBJ1-5|.
TGCAGCGTTGTACTACAGGGAGGGCAGCCCCAGCATTTT
CSVVLQGGQPQHF
>TRBV7-2|.|TRBJ2-5|.
TGTGCCAGCAGTGTGGGGCCTAGGGAGACCCAGTACTTC
CASSVGPRETQYF
>TRBV7-2|.|TRBJ2-1|.
TGTGCCAGCAGCTGGGACACCCTCGGTGAGCAGTTCTTC
CASSWDTLGEQFF
>TRBV19|.|TRBJ1-5|.
TGTGCCAGTAGTAGGGACTCTGAGAGAAATCAGCCCCAGCATTTT
CASSRDSERNQPQHF
>TRBV28|TRBD2|TRBJ2-3|.
TGTGCCAGCAGTCCCCAGATAGCGGGCGATACGCAGTATTTT
CASSPQIAGDTQYF
>TRBV28|TRBD2|TRBJ2-7|few
TGTGCCTGCCGACCGGGACTAGCGGGAGCCGAGCAGTACTTC
CACRPGLAGAEQYF
>TRBV4-3|TRBD2|TRBJ2-7|.
TGCGCCAGCAGCCAAGACCCAATAGCGGGGGAGCAGTACTTC
CASSQDPIAGEQYF
>TRBV5-1|.|TRBJ1-1|.
TGCGCCAGCAGCTTGACAGGGAACACTGAAGCTTTCTTT
CASSLTGNTEAFF
>TRBV6-1|TRBD1|TRBJ2-5|.
TGTGCCAGCAGTCCCCGACAGGGGGTTGTTGAGACCCAGTACTTC
CASSPRQGVVETQYF
>TRBV11-2|.|TRBJ2-5|.
TGTGCCAGCAGCTTAGGGGCGACCCAGTACTTC
CASSLGATQYF
>TRBV3-1/TRBV3-2|.|TRBJ1-1|.
TGTGCCAGCAGCGCCACGCCAGGGGCGGATACTGAAGCTTTCTTT
CASSATPGADTEAFF
>TRBV29-1|.|TRBJ1-4|.
TGCTGCGCGACGCGGGACGGTGAAAAACTGTTTTTT
CCATRDGEKLFF
>TRBV6-1|TRBD1|TRBJ1-6|.
TGTGCCAGCAGTGCTCCGGGACAGGGCTCCTATAATTCACCCCTCCACTTT
CASSAPGQGSYNSPLHF
>TRBV18|TRBD1|TRBJ1-1|.
TGTGCCAGCTCACCATCCAGGGGGTTCGGCACTGAAGCTTTCTTT
CASSPSRGFGTEAFF
>TRBV16|TRBD1|TRBJ1-2|.
TGTGCCAGCAGCCAAGGAGACAGGGGCGGCTATGGCTACACCTTC
CASSQGDRGGYGYTF
>TRBV11-1|TRBD1|TRBJ2-7|.
TGTGCCAGCAGCCAAACAGGGGCCTTAGGCTACGAGCAGTACTTC
CASSQTGALGYEQYF
>TRBV5-1|.|TRBJ2-2|.
TGCGCCAGCAGCTTGGTCGGGAACACCGGGGAGCTGTTTTTT
CASSLVGNTGELFF
>TRBV5-6|TRBD1|TRBJ1-5|few
TGTGCCAGCAGCGGGACAGGGGGACAGCCCCAGCATTTT
CASSGTGGQPQHF
>TRBV24-1|TRBD1|TRBJ2-5|.
TGTGCCACGACTTTTCCCCGGGACAGGGGCCCATCACCTCGGGAGACCCAGTACTTC
CATTFPRDRGPSPRETQYF
>TRBV21-1|.|TRBJ2-1|.
TGTGCCAGCAGCAAAGTGCGGACTAGTCTTAATGAAGAGCAGTTCTTC
CASSKVRTSLNEEQFF
>TRBV18|TRBD1|TRBJ2-1|.
TGTGCCAGCTCACCGCGGACAGGGGCTATAGATGAGCAGTTCTTC
CASSPRTGAIDEQFF